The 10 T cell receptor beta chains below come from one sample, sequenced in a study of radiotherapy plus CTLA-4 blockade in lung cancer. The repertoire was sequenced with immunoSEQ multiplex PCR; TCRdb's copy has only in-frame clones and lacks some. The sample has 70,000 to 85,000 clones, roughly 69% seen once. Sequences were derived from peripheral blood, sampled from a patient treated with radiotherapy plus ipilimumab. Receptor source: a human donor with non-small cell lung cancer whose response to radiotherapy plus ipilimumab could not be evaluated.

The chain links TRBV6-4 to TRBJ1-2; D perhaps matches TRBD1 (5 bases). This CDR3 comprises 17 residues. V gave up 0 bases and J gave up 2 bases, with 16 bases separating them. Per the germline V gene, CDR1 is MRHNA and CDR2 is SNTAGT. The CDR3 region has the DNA TGTGCCAGCAGTGACTCCTTTGGGCACCGGGGGAACTATGGCTACACCTTC. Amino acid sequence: CASSDSFGHRGNYGYTF.

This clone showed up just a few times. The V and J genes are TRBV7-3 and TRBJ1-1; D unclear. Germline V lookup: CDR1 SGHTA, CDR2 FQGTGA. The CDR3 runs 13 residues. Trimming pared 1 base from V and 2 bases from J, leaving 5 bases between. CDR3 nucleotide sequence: TGTGCCAGCAGCTTAAACAGTAACACTGAAGCTTTCTTT. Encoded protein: CASSLNSNTEAFF.

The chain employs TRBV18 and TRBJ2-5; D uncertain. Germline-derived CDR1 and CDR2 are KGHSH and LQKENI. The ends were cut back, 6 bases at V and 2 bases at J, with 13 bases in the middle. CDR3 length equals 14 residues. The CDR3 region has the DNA TGTGCCAGCTCGCCTTATACTAATCAAGAGACCCAGTACTTC. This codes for CASSPYTNQETQYF.

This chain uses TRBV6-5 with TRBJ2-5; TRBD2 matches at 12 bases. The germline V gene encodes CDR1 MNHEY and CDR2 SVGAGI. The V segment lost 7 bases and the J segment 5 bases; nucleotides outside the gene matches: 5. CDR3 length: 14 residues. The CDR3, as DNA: TGTGCCAGCAACCCTAGCGGGAGGGGGGAGACCCAGTACTTC. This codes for CASNPSGRGETQYF.

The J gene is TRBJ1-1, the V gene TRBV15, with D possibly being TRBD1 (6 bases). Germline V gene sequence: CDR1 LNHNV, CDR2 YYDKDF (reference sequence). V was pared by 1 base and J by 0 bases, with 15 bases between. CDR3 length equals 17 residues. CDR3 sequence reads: CATSRGSTGFMNTEAFF. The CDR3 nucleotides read TGTGCCACCAGCAGAGGCTCAACAGGGTTCATGAACACTGAAGCTTTCTTT.

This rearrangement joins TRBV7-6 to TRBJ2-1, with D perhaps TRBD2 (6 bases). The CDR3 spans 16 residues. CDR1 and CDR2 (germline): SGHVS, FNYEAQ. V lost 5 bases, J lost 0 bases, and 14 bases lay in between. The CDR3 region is CASSARLVRSYNEQFF. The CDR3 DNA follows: TGTGCCAGCAGCGCTCGACTAGTGCGCTCCTACAATGAGCAGTTCTTC.

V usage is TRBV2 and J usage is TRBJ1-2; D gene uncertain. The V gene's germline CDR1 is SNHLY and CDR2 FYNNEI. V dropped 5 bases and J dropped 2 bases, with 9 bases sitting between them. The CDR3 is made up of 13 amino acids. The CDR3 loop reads CASSPDWNYGYTF. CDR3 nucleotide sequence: TGTGCCAGCAGTCCCGACTGGAACTATGGCTACACCTTC.

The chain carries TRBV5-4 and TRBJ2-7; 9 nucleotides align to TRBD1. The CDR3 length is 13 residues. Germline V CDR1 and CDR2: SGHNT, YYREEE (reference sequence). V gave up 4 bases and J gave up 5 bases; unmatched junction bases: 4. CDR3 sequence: CASSDRGSDEQYF. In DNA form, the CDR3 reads TGTGCCAGCAGCGACAGGGGGAGCGACGAGCAGTACTTC.

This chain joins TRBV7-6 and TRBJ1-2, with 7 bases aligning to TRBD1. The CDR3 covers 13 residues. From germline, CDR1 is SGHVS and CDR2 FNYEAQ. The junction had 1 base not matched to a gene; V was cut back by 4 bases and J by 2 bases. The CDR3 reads CASSSGQNYGYTF. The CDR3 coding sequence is TGTGCCAGCAGCTCGGGACAGAACTATGGCTACACCTTC.

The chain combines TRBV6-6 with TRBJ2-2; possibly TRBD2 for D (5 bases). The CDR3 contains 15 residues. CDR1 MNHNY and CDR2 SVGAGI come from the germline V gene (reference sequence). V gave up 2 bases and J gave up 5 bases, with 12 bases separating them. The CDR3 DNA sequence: TGTGCCAGCAGTTACCGGGTACTAGGGACCGGGGAGCTGTTTTTT. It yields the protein CASSYRVLGTGELFF.